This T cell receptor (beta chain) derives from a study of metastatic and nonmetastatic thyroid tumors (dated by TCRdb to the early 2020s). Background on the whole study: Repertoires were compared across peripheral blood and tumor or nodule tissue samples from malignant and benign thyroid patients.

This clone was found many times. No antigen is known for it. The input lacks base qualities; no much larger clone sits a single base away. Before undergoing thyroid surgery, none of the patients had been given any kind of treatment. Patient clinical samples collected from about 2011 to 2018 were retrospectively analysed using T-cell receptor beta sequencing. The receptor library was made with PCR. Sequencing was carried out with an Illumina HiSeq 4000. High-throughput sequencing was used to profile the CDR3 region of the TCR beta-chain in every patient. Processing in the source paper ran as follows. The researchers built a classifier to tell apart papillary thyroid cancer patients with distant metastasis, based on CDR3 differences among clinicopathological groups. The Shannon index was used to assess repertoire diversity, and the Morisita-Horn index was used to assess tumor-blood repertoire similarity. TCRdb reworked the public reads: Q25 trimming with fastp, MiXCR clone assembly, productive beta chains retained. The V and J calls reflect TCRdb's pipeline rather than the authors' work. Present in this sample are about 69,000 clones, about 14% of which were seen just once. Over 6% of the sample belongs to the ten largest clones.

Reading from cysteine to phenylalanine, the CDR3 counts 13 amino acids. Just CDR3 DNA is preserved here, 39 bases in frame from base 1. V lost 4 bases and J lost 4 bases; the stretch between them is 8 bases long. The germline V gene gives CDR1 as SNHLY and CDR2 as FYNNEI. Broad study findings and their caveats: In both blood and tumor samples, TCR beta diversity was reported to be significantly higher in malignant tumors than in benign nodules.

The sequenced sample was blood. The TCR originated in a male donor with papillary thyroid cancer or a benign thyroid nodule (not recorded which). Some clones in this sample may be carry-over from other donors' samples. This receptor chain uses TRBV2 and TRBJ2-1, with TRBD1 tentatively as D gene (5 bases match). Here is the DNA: TGTGCCAGCAGTGGGACACTTTACAATGAGCAGTTCTTC. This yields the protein CASSGTLYNEQFF.